Listed here are 20 T cell receptor beta chains from one sample, sequenced in a study of regulatory T cells in long-lasting Graves disease. HTBI primers from iRepertoire and Arm-PCR of CDR3 regions yielded the TCR beta libraries. In TCRdb, the multiplex PCR reads were re-called with MiXCR into one record per CDR3 protein. This table has some 500,000 distinct CDR3 sequences, around 15% appearing once. The time point was: newly diagnosed GD, antithyroid drugs for less than 3 months. PBMC RNA was the source of the TCR library. The same sample was also studied in work on T cells in Graves' hyperthyroidism and ophthalmopathy.

The sequencing used peripheral blood mononuclear cells (PBMCs), collected at new diagnosis, from a patient treated with antithyroid drugs. These TCRs come from a woman in her forties or fifties with Graves disease.

Ten or more counts support this clonotype. V and J are TRBV19 and TRBJ2-5; TRBD1 agrees at 8 bases. Germline assignment: CDR1 LNHDA and CDR2 SQIVND (reference sequence). V gave up 4 bases and J gave up 2 bases; unmatched junction bases: 3. CDR3 length equals 14 residues. Written as DNA, the CDR3 is TGTGCCAGTAGTACCCGACAGGGGCAAGAGACCCAGTACTTC. It yields the protein CASSTRQGQETQYF.

This clonotype was found a few times. J is TRBJ2-1 and V is TRBV7-9, with 14 positions matching TRBD2. The CDR3 runs 19 residues. The junction had 8 bases not matched to a gene; V was cut back by 4 bases and J by 0 bases. CDR1 and CDR2 from the germline V gene are SEHNR and FQNEAQ (reference sequence). The CDR3 coding sequence is TGTGCCAGCAGCTGGGGGACTAGCGGGGGCCTAAACTCCTACAATGAGCAGTTCTTC. This sequence encodes CASSWGTSGGLNSYNEQFF. Complete variable domain (other parts from reference TRBV7-9 and TRBJ2-1): DTGVSQNPRHKITKRGQNVTFRCDPISEHNRLYWYRQTLGQGPEFLTYFQNEAQLEKSRLLSDRFSAERPKGSFSTLEIQRTEQGDSAMYLCASSWGTSGGLNSYNEQFFGPGTRLTVL.

The V call is TRBV18, the J call TRBJ1-1; no clear D. V dropped 3 bases and J dropped 0 bases, with 14 bases sitting between them. Germline V CDR1 and CDR2: KGHSH, LQKENI. The CDR3 sequence is 16 residues long. The CDR3 region has the DNA TGTGCCAGCTCACCCATTCCAAATGTGGTGAACACTGAAGCTTTCTTT. This sequence encodes CASSPIPNVVNTEAFF.

This clonotype was counted many times. The J gene is TRBJ2-1, the V gene TRBV5-5, with D unresolved. This CDR3 comprises 17 residues. The ends were cut back, 3 bases at V and 3 bases at J, with 19 bases in the middle. Germline V CDR1 and CDR2: SGHKS, YYEKEE (reference sequence). CDR3 region: CASSSGSSTEFYNEQFF. CDR3 bases: TGTGCCAGCAGCTCCGGGTCCTCGACTGAATTCTACAATGAGCAGTTCTTC.

This clonotype came up many times. The chain has TRBV28 and TRBJ1-1; D may be TRBD1 (5 bases). Germline loops: CDR1 MDHEN, CDR2 SYDVKM. This CDR3 region has 14 residues. Trimming shortened V by 1 base and J by 1 base, and 7 bases separated the two germline ends. The CDR3 loop reads CASSLYRKNTEAFF. The CDR3 DNA follows: TGTGCCAGCAGTTTATACAGGAAGAACACTGAAGCTTTCTTT.

In this sample, this clonotype turned up many times. This chain uses TRBV13 with TRBJ2-7; the D gene could be TRBD1 or TRBD2 (5 bases each). V was shortened by 4 bases and J by 4 bases, with 11 bases between the two germline ends. The CDR3 covers 13 residues. CDR1 and CDR2 (germline): PRHDT, FYEKMQ (reference sequence). CDR3 in DNA: TGTGCCAGCAGCTCCCGGGGCCTATACGAGCAGTACTTC. It codes for CASSSRGLYEQYF. Based on the CDR3 plus reference TRBV13 and TRBJ2-7, the full variable domain is AAGVIQSPRHLIKEKRETATLKCYPIPRHDTVYWYQQGPGQDPQFLISFYEKMQSDKGSIPDRFSAQQFSDYHSELNMSSLELGDSALYFCASSSRGLYEQYFGPGTRLTVT.

This clonotype was observed many times. This sequence joins TRBV6-1 and TRBJ2-7; 8 nucleotides agree with TRBD1. The ends lost 1 base at V and 5 bases at J; junction bases unmatched: 4. Per germline, CDR1 MNHNS and CDR2 SASEGT. The CDR3 is made up of 14 amino acids. This CDR3 reads CASSEGDRINEQYF. CDR3 in DNA: TGTGCCAGCAGTGAAGGGGACAGGATTAACGAGCAGTACTTC.

This clonotype has ten or more counts. The chain has TRBV10-3 and TRBJ2-5; 9 bases fit TRBD2. With V trimmed by 7 bases and J by 2 bases, 2 bases remained unmatched. CDR1 is ENHRY and CDR2 is SYGVKD in the germline V gene. This CDR3 contains 13 residues. Written as DNA, the CDR3 is TGTGCCATCACTAGCGGGGTTCAAGAGACCCAGTACTTC. Its protein product is CAITSGVQETQYF.

This clonotype came up many times. This chain uses TRBV11-2 with TRBJ1-2, with unresolved D. Trimming cost V 5 bases and J 8 bases, with 12 bases left between them. The CDR3 totals 12 residues. The V gene's germline CDR1 is SGHAT and CDR2 FQNNGV. The CDR3 reads CASSPVLRGYTF. Written as DNA, the CDR3 is TGTGCCAGCAGCCCAGTCCTTCGCGGCTACACCTTC. The full variable domain, completed using reference TRBV11-2 and TRBJ1-2, is EAGVAQSPRYKIIEKRQSVAFWCNPISGHATLYWYQQILGQGPKLLIQFQNNGVVDDSQLPKDRFSAERLKGVDSTLKIQPAKLEDSAVYLCASSPVLRGYTFGSGTRLTVV.

This clonotype was seen more than once but under ten times. The CDR3 reads CASSLYQGPYEQYF. CDR3 DNA sequence: TGCGCCAGCAGCTTATATCAGGGTCCCTACGAGCAGTACTTC. V gene TRBV5-1 combines with J gene TRBJ2-7; maybe TRBD1 (5 bases). The V end was cut by 2 bases, the J end by 2 bases, with 11 bases between. The CDR3 is 14 amino acids. CDR1 is SGHRS, CDR2 YFSETQ, per germline.

CDR3: CASSRAGHSGNTIYF. The DNA of the CDR3 is TGTGCCAGCTCCCGTGCGGGACATTCAGGAAACACCATATATTTT. The chain recombines TRBV18 with TRBJ1-3; D possibly corresponds to TRBD1 (6 bases). CDR1 KGHSH and CDR2 LQKENI come from the germline V gene. Trimming took off 6 bases at V and 4 bases at J, with 16 bases between the two ends. The CDR3 is made up of 15 amino acids.

This clonotype was counted ten times or more. This rearrangement joins TRBV5-1 to TRBJ2-1, with a tentative D call TRBD2 (7 bases). V was pared by 4 bases and J by 3 bases, with 11 bases between. The germline V gene has CDR1 SGHRS and CDR2 YFSETQ. This CDR3 region has 14 residues. The CDR3 DNA reads as TGCGCCAGCAGCGCGGGGGCGGTCTACAATGAGCAGTTCTTC. Encoded protein: CASSAGAVYNEQFF.

The chain links TRBV28 to TRBJ2-2, with no clear D. Looked up from germline, CDR1 is MDHEN and CDR2 is SYDVKM. CDR3 size: 14 residues. The germline V and J ends were trimmed by 5 bases and 1 base, with 8 bases remaining between them. CDR3: CASSNAKNTGELFF. The CDR3 bases are TGTGCCAGCAGTAACGCCAAGAACACCGGGGAGCTGTTTTTT.

This clonotype was recorded many times. The rearrangement joins TRBV28 to TRBJ2-1, with D perhaps matching TRBD2 (6 bases). This CDR3 contains 14 residues. V shed 6 bases and J shed 12 bases, with 21 bases lying between them. Per the germline V gene, CDR1 is MDHEN and CDR2 is SYDVKM. The CDR3 is CASRGLGTGVRQFF. For the CDR3, the DNA is TGTGCCAGCAGGGGACTGGGAACGGGAGTAAGGCAGTTCTTC.

The J gene is TRBJ1-5, the V gene TRBV24-1; D might be TRBD1 (5 bases). Trimming shortened V by 2 bases and J by 8 bases, and 15 bases separated the two germline ends. The CDR3 length is 15 residues. Germline V CDR1 and CDR2: KGHDR, SFDVKD. The CDR3 sequence: CATSDSYRWGEPQHF. CDR3 sequence (DNA): TGTGCCACCAGTGATTCCTACAGGTGGGGTGAGCCCCAGCATTTT.

This clonotype was detected only a few times. The CDR3 nucleotides read TGTGCCAGTAGTACCGGACTAGCGGGGGCCGGCAATGAGCAGTTCTTC. It translates to CASSTGLAGAGNEQFF. V and J are TRBV19 and TRBJ2-1; 13 bases fit TRBD2. Germline trimming cut 4 bases from V and 6 bases from J; bases unmatched to any gene: 6. Germline V gene sequence: CDR1 LNHDA, CDR2 SQIVND (reference sequence). The CDR3 extends over 16 amino acids.

This clonotype has a count of ten or more. The DNA of the CDR3 is TGTGCCAGCAGCGACCGGGACAGACCTTATGGCTACACCTTC. This sequence encodes CASSDRDRPYGYTF. This chain connects TRBV5-6 to TRBJ1-2; 7 nucleotides agree with TRBD1. The V gene's germline CDR1 is SGHDT and CDR2 YYEEEE. The CDR3 sequence is 14 residues long. Trimming took 4 bases from V and 5 from J; bases not matched to a gene: 8.

Only a few counts were recorded for this clonotype. V is TRBV12-3 or TRBV12-4 and J is TRBJ2-7; TRBD1 matches 7 bases. V lost 7 bases, J lost 5 bases, and 8 bases stayed unmatched. This CDR3 comprises 13 residues. This CDR3 is CASTQGFGDEQYF. CDR3 nucleotides: TGTGCCAGCACACAGGGGTTCGGCGACGAGCAGTACTTC.

The chain couples TRBV6-1 to TRBJ1-3; D unresolved. Germline V gene sequence: CDR1 MNHNS, CDR2 SASEGT. Trimming pared 10 bases from V and 8 bases from J, leaving 9 bases between. The CDR3 sequence is 10 residues long. The chain's CDR3 is CATQRDTIYF. CDR3 bases: TGTGCCACGCAACGGGACACCATATATTTT.

In its sample, this clonotype was seen a few times. One junction end disagrees with the germline gene, perhaps due to a read error. The chain links TRBV5-8 to TRBJ1-3; D is uncertain. The CDR3 is 15 residues long. CDR1 is SGHTS and CDR2 is YDEGEE in the germline V gene. This chain's CDR3 is CASSLVQVSGNTIYF. CDR3 nucleotide sequence: TGTGCCAGCAGCTTGGTTCAGGTTTCTGGAAACACAATATATTTT.